This paragraph reports one T cell receptor beta chain. These data come from a study of identical twins. V lost 6 bases to trimming and J lost 1 base; unmatched junction nucleotides: 12. This CDR3 is 20 amino acids long. The germline V gene encodes CDR1 SNHLY and CDR2 FYNNEI. TCRdb recomputed calls from the 5' RACE reads with MiXCR, one row per CDR3 protein. The table includes roughly 280,000 distinct CDR3 sequences, roughly 9.8% detected once. These sequences were also reported in another study, on yellow fever vaccine responses in identical twins.

The TCR sequence derives from a woman aged 18-30 years in good health. The chain links TRBV2 to TRBJ2-2, with 15 bases matching TRBD2. What was sequenced was CD8+ T cells sorted from blood. The CDR3 coding sequence is TGTGCCAGCAGCGAAACTGGACTAGCGGGGGGGCGTAGGAACACCGGGGAGCTGTTTTTT. It specifies CASSETGLAGGRRNTGELFF.